Shown below are 8 T cell receptor beta chains from a single sample sequenced in a study of CD8 T cells in Susac syndrome. Reverse transcription of about 0.5 to 1 ug RNA used random hexamers. TCRdb redid the calling of the immunoSEQ multiplex PCR reads with MiXCR, one entry per CDR3 protein. The data show about 130,000 distinct CDR3 sequences, with over 90% seen just once and more than 0.15% held by the top ten. The sequenced sample consisted of CD8+ T cells from PBMCs. The receptors originated from a human donor with Susac syndrome.

This chain uses TRBV7-9 with TRBJ1-2, with D unclear. Germline CDR1 reads SEHNR; CDR2 reads FQNEAQ (reference sequence). The V end was cut by 2 bases, the J end by 6 bases, with 13 bases between. This CDR3 is built from 14 residues. CDR3 bases: TGTGCCAGCAGCTTATCAGAGGGATATCATGGCTACACCTTC. Translation: CASSLSEGYHGYTF.

The gene calls are TRBV14 and TRBJ1-2; maybe TRBD1 (5 bases). This CDR3 has 12 amino acids. Trimming shortened V by 1 base and J by 12 bases, and 12 bases separated the two germline ends. Germline V CDR1 and CDR2: SGHDN, FVKESK. The CDR3 reads CASSQAGRADTF. The CDR3, as DNA: TGTGCCAGCAGCCAAGCGGGCAGGGCCGACACCTTC.

The chain recombines TRBV6-2 or TRBV6-3 with TRBJ2-1; D might be TRBD2 (6 bases). This CDR3 has 16 amino acids. V gave up 6 bases and J gave up 5 bases, with 20 bases separating them. Germline assignment: CDR1 MNHEY and CDR2 SVGEGT. The CDR3 region has the DNA TGTGCCAGCAGCCCCACCTCCGGGGAGGCCCACAATGAGCAGTTCTTC. Translating it yields CASSPTSGEAHNEQFF.

This chain links TRBV5-1 with TRBJ2-7; D is perhaps TRBD1 or TRBD2 (5 bases each). This CDR3 region has 14 residues. Per germline, CDR1 SGHRS and CDR2 YFSETQ. V was trimmed by 2 bases and J by 0 bases, leaving 9 bases between them. The CDR3 protein is CASSLEGPSYEQYF. CDR3 coding DNA: TGCGCCAGCAGCTTAGAGGGGCCCTCCTACGAGCAGTACTTC.

The chain is built from TRBV4-1 and TRBJ2-7; 7 nucleotides agree with TRBD2. From germline, CDR1 is MGHRA and CDR2 YSYEKL. With V trimmed by 1 base and J by 0 bases, 3 bases remained unmatched. The CDR3 consists of 15 residues. The CDR3 DNA follows: TGCGCCAGCAGCCAAGTCCTAGCGGACTCCTACGAGCAGTACTTC. The encoded protein is CASSQVLADSYEQYF.

The chain carries TRBV9 and TRBJ2-5; no clear D gene. In germline, CDR1 is SGDLS, CDR2 YYNGEE. With 0 bases removed from V and 5 bases from J, the gap between germline ends came to 11 bases. This CDR3 spans 14 amino acids. The CDR3 is CASSVAMGSETQYF. In DNA form, the CDR3 reads TGTGCCAGCAGCGTAGCTATGGGATCCGAGACCCAGTACTTC. The full variable domain, with the rest looked up from reference TRBV9 and TRBJ2-5, is DSGVTQTPKHLITATGQRVTLRCSPRSGDLSVYWYQQSLDQGLQFLIQYYNGEERAKGNILERFSAQQFPDLHSELNLSSLELGDSALYFCASSVAMGSETQYFGPGTRLLVL.

This chain uses TRBV29-1 with TRBJ2-1, with 9 bases lining up with TRBD2. Unmatched junction bases numbered 8, after V lost 6 bases and J lost 5 bases. The CDR3 runs to 14 residues. Germline V gene sequence: CDR1 SQVTM, CDR2 ANQGSEA. The CDR3 DNA follows: TGCAGCGTGCCTAAGGCGGGAGGGGACAATGAGCAGTTCTTC. The encoded protein is CSVPKAGGDNEQFF.

This clonotype was seen just once. This chain links TRBV5-6 with TRBJ2-5; no definite D call. This CDR3 has 15 amino acids. The germline CDR1 and CDR2 sequences are SGHDT and YYEEEE. V was pared by 0 bases and J by 2 bases, with 11 bases between. Here the CDR3 reads CASSLEGSGQETQYF. As DNA, the CDR3 is TGTGCCAGCAGCTTGGAAGGGTCTGGGCAAGAGACCCAGTACTTC.